This T cell receptor beta chain is drawn from a study of blood T cells in healthy people across ages. Overall study results and limits: Older individuals had lower TCR beta diversity per million T cells (the decline was roughly linear).

With a J-beta primer mix and a sample-barcoded 5' primer, a second PCR ran 7 to 11 cycles. MiXCR, run by TCRdb on the 5' RACE reads, gives a single entry per CDR3 protein. In the table there are about 1.4 million distinct CDR3 sequences, 59% of which are singletons. The V segment lost 3 bases and the J segment 7 bases; nucleotides outside the gene matches: 8. The CDR3 contains 15 residues. The germline gives CDR1 ENHRY, CDR2 SYGVKD. On this clonotype: Its antigen is currently unknown.

Drawing of peripheral blood yielded ten milliliters from each donor. Extraction of total RNA produced a minimum of 5 micrograms from each sample. The J gene is TRBJ1-5, the V gene TRBV10-3; 8 bases are shared with TRBD1. Input material: blood. This TCR came from a man aged 18 to 30 in good health. CDR3 in DNA: TGTGCCATCAGTGACGGAGGACAGGGTGAACAGCCCCAGCATTTT. The encoded protein is CAISDGGQGEQPQHF.